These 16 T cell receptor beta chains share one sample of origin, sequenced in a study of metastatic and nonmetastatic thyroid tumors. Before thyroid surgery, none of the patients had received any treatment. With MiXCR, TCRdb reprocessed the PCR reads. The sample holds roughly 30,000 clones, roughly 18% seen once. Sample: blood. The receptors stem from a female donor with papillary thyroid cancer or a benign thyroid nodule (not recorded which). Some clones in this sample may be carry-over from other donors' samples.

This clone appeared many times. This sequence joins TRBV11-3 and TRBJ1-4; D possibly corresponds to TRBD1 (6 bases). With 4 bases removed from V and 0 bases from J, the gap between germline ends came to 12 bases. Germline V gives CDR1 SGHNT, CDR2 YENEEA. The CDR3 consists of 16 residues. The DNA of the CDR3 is TGTGCCAGCAGCTCTCCCGGGACAACAACTAATGAAAAACTGTTTTTT. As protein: CASSSPGTTTNEKLFF.

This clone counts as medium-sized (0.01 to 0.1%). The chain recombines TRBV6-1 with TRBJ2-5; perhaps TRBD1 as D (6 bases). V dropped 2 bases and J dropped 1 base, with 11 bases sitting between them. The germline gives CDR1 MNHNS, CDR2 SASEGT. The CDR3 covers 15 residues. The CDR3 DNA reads TGTGCCAGCAGTGAAATGGCAGGGGCCCAAGAGACCCAGTACTTC. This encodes CASSEMAGAQETQYF.

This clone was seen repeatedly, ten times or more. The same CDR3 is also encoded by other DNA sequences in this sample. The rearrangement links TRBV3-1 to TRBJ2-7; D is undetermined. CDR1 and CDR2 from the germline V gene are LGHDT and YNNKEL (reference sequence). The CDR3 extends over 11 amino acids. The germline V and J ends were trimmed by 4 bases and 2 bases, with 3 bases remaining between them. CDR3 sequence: CASSRAYEQYF. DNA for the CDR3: TGTGCCAGCAGCCGTGCCTACGAGCAGTACTTC.

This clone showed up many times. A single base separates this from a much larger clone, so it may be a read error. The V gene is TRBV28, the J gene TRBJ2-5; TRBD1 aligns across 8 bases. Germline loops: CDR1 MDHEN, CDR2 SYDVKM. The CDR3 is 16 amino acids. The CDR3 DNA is TGTGCCAGCAGTTTCCGTGGACAGGGTATGAGGGAGACCCAGCACTTC. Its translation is CASSFRGQGMRETQHF.

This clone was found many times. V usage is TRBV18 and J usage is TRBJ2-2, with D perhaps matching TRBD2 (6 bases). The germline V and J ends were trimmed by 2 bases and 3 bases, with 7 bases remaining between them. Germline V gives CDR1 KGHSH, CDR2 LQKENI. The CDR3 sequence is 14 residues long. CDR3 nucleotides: TGTGCCAGCTCACCAGGGACTCACACCGGGGAGCTGTTTTTT. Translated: CASSPGTHTGELFF.

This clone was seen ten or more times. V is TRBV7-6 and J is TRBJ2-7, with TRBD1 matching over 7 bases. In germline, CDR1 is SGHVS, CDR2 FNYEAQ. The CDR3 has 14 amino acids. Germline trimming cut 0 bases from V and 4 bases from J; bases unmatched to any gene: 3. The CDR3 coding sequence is TGTGCCAGCAGCTTAGCGGGACAGCATTACGAGCAGTACTTC. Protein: CASSLAGQHYEQYF.

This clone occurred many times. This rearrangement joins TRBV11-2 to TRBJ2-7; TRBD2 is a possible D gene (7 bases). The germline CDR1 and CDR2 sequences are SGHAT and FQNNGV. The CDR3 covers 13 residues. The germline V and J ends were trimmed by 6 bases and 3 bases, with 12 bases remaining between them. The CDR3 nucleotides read TGTGCCAGCAGGGGAGGGGGAGGCTACGAGCAGTACTTC. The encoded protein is CASRGGGGYEQYF.

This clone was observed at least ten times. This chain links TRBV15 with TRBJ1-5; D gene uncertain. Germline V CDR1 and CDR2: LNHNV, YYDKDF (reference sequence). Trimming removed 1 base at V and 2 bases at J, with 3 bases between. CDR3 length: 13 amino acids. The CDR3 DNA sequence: TGTGCCACCAGCAGAGGGGGCAATCAGCCCCAGCATTTT. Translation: CATSRGGNQPQHF.

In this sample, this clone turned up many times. In DNA, the CDR3 is TGTGCCAGCAGCTTAGACCCATTGGGACAGAGGGCTGAAGCTTTCTTT. Its translation is CASSLDPLGQRAEAFF. This sequence joins TRBV7-9 and TRBJ1-1; 7 nucleotides match TRBD1. The CDR3 runs 16 residues. V gave up 1 base and J gave up 6 bases; unmatched junction bases: 11. From germline, CDR1 is SEHNR and CDR2 FQNEAQ (reference sequence).

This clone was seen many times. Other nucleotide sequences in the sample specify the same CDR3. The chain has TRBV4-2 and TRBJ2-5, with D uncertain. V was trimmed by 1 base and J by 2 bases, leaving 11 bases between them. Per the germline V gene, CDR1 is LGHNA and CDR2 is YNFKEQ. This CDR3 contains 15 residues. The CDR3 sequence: CASSQGEAGQETQYF. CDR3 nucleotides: TGTGCCAGCAGCCAAGGAGAGGCCGGGCAAGAGACCCAGTACTTC.

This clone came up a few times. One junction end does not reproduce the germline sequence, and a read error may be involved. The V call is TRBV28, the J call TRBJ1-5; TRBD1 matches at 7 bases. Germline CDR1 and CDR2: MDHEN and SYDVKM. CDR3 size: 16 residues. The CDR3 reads CASSQTRTGYNLPQHF. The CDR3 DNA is TGTGCCAGCAGTCAAACCAGGACAGGTTACAATCTGCCCCAGCATTTT.

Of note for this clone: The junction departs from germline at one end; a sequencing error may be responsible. The CDR3 DNA sequence: TGCGCCAGCAGTCAAGATCCGGGACTAGCTGAACATGCCGGGGAGCCGTTTTTT. Its protein product is CASSQDPGLAEHAGEPFF. The chain combines TRBV4-1 with TRBJ2-2; TRBD2 matches at 9 bases. The CDR3 runs to 18 residues. Germline V lookup: CDR1 MGHRA, CDR2 YSYEKL.

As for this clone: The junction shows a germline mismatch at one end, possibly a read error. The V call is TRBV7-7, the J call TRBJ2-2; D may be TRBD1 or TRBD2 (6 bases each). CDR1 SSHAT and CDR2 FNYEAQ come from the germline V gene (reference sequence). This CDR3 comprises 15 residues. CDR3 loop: CASSRTAGNTGELFF. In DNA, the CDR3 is TGTGCTAGCAGCAGGACAGCGGGGAACACCGGGGAGCTGTTTTTT.

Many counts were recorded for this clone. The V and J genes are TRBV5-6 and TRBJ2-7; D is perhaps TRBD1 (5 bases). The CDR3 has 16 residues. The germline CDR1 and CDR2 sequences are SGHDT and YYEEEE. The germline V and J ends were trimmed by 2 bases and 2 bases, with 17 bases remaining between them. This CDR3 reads CASSFAVLTVTYEQYF. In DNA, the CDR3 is TGTGCCAGCAGCTTCGCCGTTCTGACAGTAACCTACGAGCAGTACTTC.

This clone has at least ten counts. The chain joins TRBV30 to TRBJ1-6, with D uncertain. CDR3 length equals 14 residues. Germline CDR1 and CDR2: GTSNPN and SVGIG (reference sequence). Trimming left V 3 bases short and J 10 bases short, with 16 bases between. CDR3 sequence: CAWSADLSRSPLHF. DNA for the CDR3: TGTGCCTGGAGCGCAGACCTTTCCCGCTCACCCCTCCACTTT.

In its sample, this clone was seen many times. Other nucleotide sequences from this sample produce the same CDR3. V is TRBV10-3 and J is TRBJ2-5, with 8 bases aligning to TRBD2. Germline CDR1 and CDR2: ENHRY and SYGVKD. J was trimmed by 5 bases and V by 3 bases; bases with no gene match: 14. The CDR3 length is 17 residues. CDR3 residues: CAISDSGREDTSETQYF. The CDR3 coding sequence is TGTGCCATCAGTGACTCGGGGCGGGAGGATACGTCGGAGACCCAGTACTTC.